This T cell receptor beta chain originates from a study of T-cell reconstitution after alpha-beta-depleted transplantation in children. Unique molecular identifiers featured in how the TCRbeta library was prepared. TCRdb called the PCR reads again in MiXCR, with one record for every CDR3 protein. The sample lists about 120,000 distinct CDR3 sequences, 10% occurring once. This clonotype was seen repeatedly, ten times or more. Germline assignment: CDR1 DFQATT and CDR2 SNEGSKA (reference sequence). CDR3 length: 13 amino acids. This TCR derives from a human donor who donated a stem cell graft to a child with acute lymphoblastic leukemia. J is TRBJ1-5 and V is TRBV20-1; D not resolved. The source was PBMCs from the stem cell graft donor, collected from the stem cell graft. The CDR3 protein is CSGEGNRDQPQHF. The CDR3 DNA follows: TGCAGCGGGGAAGGTAATCGGGATCAGCCCCAGCATTTT.